This T cell receptor (beta chain) was sequenced in a study of tumor-infiltrating lymphocytes in primary liver carcinoma. Across the study: The study included patients who were men and women aged 30 to 69 years.

cDNA specific to TCR beta was made from 500 ng of total RNA, with a constant-region primer employed for priming. What produced the TCR beta libraries was three nested multiplex PCR rounds using slightly modified ARM-PCR. Rounds one and two of PCR, each of 9 to 11 cycles, were primed with TRBV1-TRBV30 forward primers and a C-beta reverse primer. TCRdb reprocessed the multiplex PCR reads with MiXCR, giving one entry per CDR3 protein. The sample holds almost 200,000 distinct CDR3 sequences, 65% seen once. Unsorted whole blood yielded blood RNA, and germline DNA was extracted as well. This clonotype showed up many times. This CDR3 region has 16 residues. Germline CDR1 and CDR2: SGHVS and FQNEAQ. The J segment lost 4 bases and the V segment lost 3 bases, leaving 5 bases of the junction unmatched.

The chain combines TRBV7-8 with TRBJ1-5, with 11 bases that match TRBD1. This receptor was identified in a woman aged 55-69 years with primary liver carcinoma and hepatitis B virus infection. Specimen: peripheral blood. The CDR3 spells CASSLGTGGRNQPQHF. The CDR3 bases are TGTGCCAGCAGCTTGGGGACAGGGGGGAGAAATCAGCCCCAGCATTTT. The full variable domain, completed using reference TRBV7-8 and TRBJ1-5, is GAGVSQSPRYKVAKRGQDVALRCDPISGHVSLFWYQQALGQGPEFLTYFQNEAQLDKSGLPSDRFFAERPEGSVSTLKIQRTQQEDSAVYLCASSLGTGGRNQPQHFGDGTRLSIL.